This record concerns one TCR beta chain sequence. It lacks a known antigen. Nothing much larger sits one base from this clone, and base qualities are not available. TCRdb records Illumina Genome Analyzer IIx as the sequencer. TCRdb reprocessing: public reads trimmed at Q25 with fastp, clones called with MiXCR, in-frame beta chains kept. Each record represents a unique CDR3 protein, reported with the most common genes and DNA among its rows. The sample table shows tens of thousands of distinct CDR3 sequences, and 18% are seen once. The top ten hold roughly 3.4% of the sample. This sample is drawn from a study of patients with pleural tuberculosis (dated by TCRdb to the mid-2010s). Here V drops 6 bases and J drops 4 bases, and the junction holds 13 bases not matched to any gene. Based on the germline V gene (reference sequence), the CDR1 and CDR2 sequences are DFQATT and SNEGSKA. From cysteine to phenylalanine, the CDR3 is 15 amino acids long. This entry keeps only the CDR3 DNA: 45 bases, framed from base 1.

The receptor was isolated from a human donor with pleural tuberculosis. Sequencing input: peripheral blood. The V and J genes are TRBV20-1 and TRBJ2-7; TRBD1 lines up with 9 middle nucleotides. The sequenced DNA is TGCAGTGCCAGCAGTTTATGGGACAGGGATTACGAGCAGTACTTC. Its protein product is CSASSLWDRDYEQYF.